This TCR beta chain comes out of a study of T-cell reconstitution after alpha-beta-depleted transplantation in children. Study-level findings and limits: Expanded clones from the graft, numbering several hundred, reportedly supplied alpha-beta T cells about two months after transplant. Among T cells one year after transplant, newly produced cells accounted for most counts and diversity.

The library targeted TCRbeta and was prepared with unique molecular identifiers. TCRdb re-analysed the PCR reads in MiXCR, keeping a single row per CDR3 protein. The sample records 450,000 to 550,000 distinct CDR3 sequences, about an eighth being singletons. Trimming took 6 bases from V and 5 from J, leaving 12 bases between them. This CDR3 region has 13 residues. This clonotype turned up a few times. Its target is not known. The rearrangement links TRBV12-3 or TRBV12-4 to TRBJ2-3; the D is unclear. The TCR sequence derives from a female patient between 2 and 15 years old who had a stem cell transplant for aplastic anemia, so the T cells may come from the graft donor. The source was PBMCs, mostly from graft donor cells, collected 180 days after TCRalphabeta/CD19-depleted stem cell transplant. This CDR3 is CASRPLFLDTQYF. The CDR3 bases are TGTGCCAGCAGGCCCCTCTTCCTAGATACGCAGTATTTT.